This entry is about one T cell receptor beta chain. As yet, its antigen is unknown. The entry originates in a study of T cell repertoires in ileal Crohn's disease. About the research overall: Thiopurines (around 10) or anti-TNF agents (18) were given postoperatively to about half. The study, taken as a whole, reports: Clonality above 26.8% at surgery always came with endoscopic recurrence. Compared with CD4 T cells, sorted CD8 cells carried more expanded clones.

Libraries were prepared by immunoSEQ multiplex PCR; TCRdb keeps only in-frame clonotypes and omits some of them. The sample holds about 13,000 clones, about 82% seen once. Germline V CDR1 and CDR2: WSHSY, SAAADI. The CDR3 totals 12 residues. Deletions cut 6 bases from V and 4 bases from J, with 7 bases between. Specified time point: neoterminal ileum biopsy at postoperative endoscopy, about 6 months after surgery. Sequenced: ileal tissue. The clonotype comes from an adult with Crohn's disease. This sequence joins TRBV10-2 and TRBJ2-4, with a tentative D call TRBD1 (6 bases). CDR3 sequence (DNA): TGCGCCAGCAGGCAGGGGAAAAACATTCAGTACTTC. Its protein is CASRQGKNIQYF.